This is a list of T cell receptor beta chains from one sample in a study of T cell changes during pregnancy in multiple sclerosis. Sequencing used immunoSEQ multiplex PCR; TCRdb keeps in-frame clones, though not all of them. In the table there are some 38,000 clones, roughly nine tenths of which are singletons. Here the sequenced sample was CD4+ T cells from peripheral blood mononuclear cells, taken in the third trimester of pregnancy. The source of these receptors is a female donor in good health, enrolled as a control in a pregnancy study. CDR3s include the opening cysteine and the closing phenylalanine or tryptophan. Fields, in order: CDR3 DNA, CDR3 protein, D gene, V gene, clone size, J gene. The D gene is left open where the match is weak. A row's size may be missing; if present it is once, few, many or a size class.

TGTGCCAGCAGCTGGGCCGGAACAGCCCAAGAGACCCAGTACTTC CASSWAGTAQETQYF NA TRBV5-6 NA TRBJ2-5
TGTGCCAGCAGTTTACGGGTAAACACTGAAGCTTTCTTT CASSLRVNTEAFF NA TRBV6-5 NA TRBJ1-1
TGTGCCAGCTCGCCAGGACTTTTCAATCAGCCCCAGCATTTT CASSPGLFNQPQHF NA TRBV18 NA TRBJ1-5
TGTGCCAGCAGCTTCAAGCTTTTGGATGAGCAGTTCTTC CASSFKLLDEQFF NA TRBV7-9 NA TRBJ2-1
TGTGCCAGCAGCCTCCAAGCGGTCACGGTCCCAGATACGCAGTATTTT CASSLQAVTVPDTQYF NA TRBV28 NA TRBJ2-3
TGTGCCAGCAGCAGACAGGAAGGTGAGCAGTTCTTC CASSRQEGEQFF NA TRBV7-3 NA TRBJ2-1
TGCGCCAGCATGCTGAGCGGGGGTAACCTCTTTGAGCAGTTCTTC CASMLSGGNLFEQFF TRBD2 TRBV10-2 NA TRBJ2-1
TGTGCCAGCGCCGAACTAGCGGGGCGTTACAATGAGCAGTTCTTC CASAELAGRYNEQFF TRBD2 TRBV2 NA TRBJ2-1
TGTGCCAGCAGGGAGGCGGTGGGTCAGCCCCAGCATTTT CASREAVGQPQHF NA TRBV6-1 NA TRBJ1-5
TGTGCCAGCTCCCTCGGACAGGTCAGCACCGGGGAGCTGTTTTTT CASSLGQVSTGELFF TRBD1 TRBV18 NA TRBJ2-2
TGTGCCAGCCGTTTGTACAGTGAAGCTTTCTTT CASRLYSEAFF NA TRBV25-1 few TRBJ1-1
TGTGCCAGCAGCTTAGGGGGGGGGCTTAAAGGCTACACCTTC CASSLGGGLKGYTF NA TRBV7-2 NA TRBJ1-2
TGTGCCAGCAGCTTTGGGGACAGGGTAAATACGCAGTATTTT CASSFGDRVNTQYF TRBD1 TRBV5-8 few TRBJ2-3
TGTGCCAGCAGGCCGACGGGTCTCCAAAGAGATACGCAGTATTTT CASRPTGLQRDTQYF NA TRBV7-2 NA TRBJ2-3
TGTGCCAGCAGCATTAACAGGGGGTTTACCGATGAAGCTTTCTTT CASSINRGFTDEAFF TRBD1 TRBV28 NA TRBJ1-1
TGTGCCAGCTCACTCACTAGTAACTACGAGCAGTACTTC CASSLTSNYEQYF NA TRBV18 NA TRBJ2-7
TGCAGCGTTTCCTACTGGGGGGATGGAAGTGAAGCTTTCTTT CSVSYWGDGSEAFF NA TRBV29-1 NA TRBJ1-1
TGTGCCAGCAGCGCACTAGCGGGGGGGCCAGATACGCAGTATTTT CASSALAGGPDTQYF TRBD2 TRBV9 once TRBJ2-3
TGTGCCAGTAATTGGGGGAGGACTCCTGGCTACACCTTC CASNWGRTPGYTF NA TRBV19 NA TRBJ1-2
TGTGCCAGCAGTTACTCGAGAGGGAATAATTCACCCCTCCACTTT CASSYSRGNNSPLHF NA TRBV6-5 NA TRBJ1-6
TGTGCCAGCACCAAGGGAGCGGAGGCGTACAATGAGCAGTTCTTC CASTKGAEAYNEQFF NA TRBV6-5 once TRBJ2-1
TGCAGCGTTGTACCCCAGGGCGGACAGACCCAGTACTTC CSVVPQGGQTQYF NA TRBV29-1 NA TRBJ2-5
TGTGCCAGCTCATCCGCAGGGGGCACCTCTGGCTACACCTTC CASSSAGGTSGYTF TRBD1 TRBV18 NA TRBJ1-2
TGTGCCTGGACTCGGGGGGGCCGCTACGAGCAGTACTTC CAWTRGGRYEQYF TRBD2 TRBV30 NA TRBJ2-7
TGTGCCAGCAGCGTAGGACAGGGAGCGGGGGGGTCCTACAATGAGCAGTTCTTC CASSVGQGAGGSYNEQFF TRBD2 TRBV9 NA TRBJ2-1
TGTGCCAGCAGCTTAGTCCAGGGACAAACCTACGAGCAGTACTTC CASSLVQGQTYEQYF NA TRBV11-2 NA TRBJ2-7
TGTGCCAGCAGCGTTGGACAGAGCAATGAGCAGTTCTTC CASSVGQSNEQFF NA TRBV21-1 NA TRBJ2-1
TGCGCCAGCAGCTTCACTGTGGACACTGAAGCTTTCTTT CASSFTVDTEAFF NA TRBV5-1 NA TRBJ1-1
TGTGCCAGCAGCCGCAGCCTAGCGAATGAGCAGTTCTTC CASSRSLANEQFF NA TRBV7-3 NA TRBJ2-1
TGCAGCGTTGAAGGTAGGGGACTTGCTGAAGCTTTCTTT CSVEGRGLAEAFF NA TRBV29-1 NA TRBJ1-1
TGTGCCAGCAGCTTAGTCGGGGGGGCCTACGAGCAGTACTTC CASSLVGGAYEQYF TRBD2 TRBV7-8 NA TRBJ2-7
TGTGCCAGCAGTCGTACCGGGACTAACTACAATGAGCAGTTCTTC CASSRTGTNYNEQFF TRBD2 TRBV6-5 NA TRBJ2-1
TGTGCCAGCAGTGACAGGGGAAAGACAGATACGCAGTATTTT CASSDRGKTDTQYF NA TRBV6-1 NA TRBJ2-3
TGCAGCGTTCGTACACAGGGACCCACCGGGGAGCTGTTTTTT CSVRTQGPTGELFF NA TRBV29-1 NA TRBJ2-2
TGTGCCAGCAGTCCCTACAGGACGGTGAGAAACACTGAAGCTTTCTTT CASSPYRTVRNTEAFF NA TRBV28 NA TRBJ1-1
TGTGCCAGCCTCCCGGACTCGTACAATGAGCAGTTCTTC CASLPDSYNEQFF NA TRBV2 NA TRBJ2-1
TGTGCCAGCAGCTCCCCGGGACTAGCGGGAGGGCCGAGTACCGGGGAGCTGTTTTTT CASSSPGLAGGPSTGELFF TRBD2 TRBV7-2 NA TRBJ2-2
TGTGCCAGCAGTTACCCCCTGTTTAGAGATTACAATGAGCAGTTCTTC CASSYPLFRDYNEQFF NA TRBV6-6 NA TRBJ2-1
TGTGCCAGCAGCCCCCAATCGGGACGGGACAGGGTTGGTGGCTACACCTTC CASSPQSGRDRVGGYTF TRBD1 TRBV7-2 NA TRBJ1-2
TGTGCCAGCAGTGACCATCTAGAGCAGTACTTC CASSDHLEQYF NA TRBV6-1 NA TRBJ2-7
TGTGCCTGGAGTGTAACACAGGTTGTCCAGCAGTACTTC CAWSVTQVVQQYF NA TRBV30 once TRBJ2-7
TGTGCCAGCAGTGAAGCTAGCGGGCCGTACAATGAGCAGTTCTTC CASSEASGPYNEQFF TRBD2 TRBV2 NA TRBJ2-1
TGCGCCAGCAGTGAGACAGGGGGTTCACCCCTCCACTTT CASSETGGSPLHF TRBD1 TRBV10-1 NA TRBJ1-6
TGTGCCAGCAGCTTTCAGCGGAGATACAATGAGCAGTTCTTC CASSFQRRYNEQFF NA TRBV5-6 NA TRBJ2-1
TGTGCCAGCAGCGCATCCCTGGGGGGGTTTAACGAGCAGTACTTC CASSASLGGFNEQYF TRBD2 TRBV9 NA TRBJ2-7
TGTGCCTGGAGCGCCGGGACAAACTATGGCTACACCTTC CAWSAGTNYGYTF NA TRBV30 NA TRBJ1-2
TGCGCCAGCAGCCCTCTGACAGGGGGATCGGGCGGCTACACCTTC CASSPLTGGSGGYTF TRBD1 TRBV4-1 NA TRBJ1-2
TGCAGCGTTGGTAGTCTGACTGAAGCTTTCTTT CSVGSLTEAFF NA TRBV29-1 NA TRBJ1-1
TGTGCCAGCGTATATCACCCTAGCGGGAGTTATATTGAGCAGTTCTTC CASVYHPSGSYIEQFF TRBD2 TRBV7-2 many TRBJ2-1